This TCR beta chain was obtained from a study of blood T cell repertoires in COVID-19. Study overall: Sites across the United States, Italy and Spain contributed samples from acute and convalescent COVID-19. Sample material is recorded as cDNA or gDNA derived from T cells, B-cell-depleted T cells, or PBMCs.

As handled by the study authors: Counts of nucleated cells, estimated from reference gene primer amplification, were obtained. Generated by immunoSEQ multiplex PCR, the TCRdb table keeps only in-frame clones and is missing some. V and J calls and clone size are as listed in that table; D and trimming were resolved from the DNA. The sample holds about 220,000 clones, 87% seen once. Trimming cost V 8 bases and J 5 bases; bases outside gene matches: 12. This CDR3 is 16 amino acids long. Looked up from germline, CDR1 is SGHAT and CDR2 is FQNNGV. The chain is built from TRBV11-2 and TRBJ1-3; 10 bases are shared with TRBD1. The sequencing sample was made of peripheral blood. The sequence derives from a man in his forties with active or convalescent COVID-19. Written as DNA, the CDR3 is TGTGCCAGCGGGAACGGGGACAGGGGACCTCGAAACACCATATATTTT. It specifies CASGNGDRGPRNTIYF.